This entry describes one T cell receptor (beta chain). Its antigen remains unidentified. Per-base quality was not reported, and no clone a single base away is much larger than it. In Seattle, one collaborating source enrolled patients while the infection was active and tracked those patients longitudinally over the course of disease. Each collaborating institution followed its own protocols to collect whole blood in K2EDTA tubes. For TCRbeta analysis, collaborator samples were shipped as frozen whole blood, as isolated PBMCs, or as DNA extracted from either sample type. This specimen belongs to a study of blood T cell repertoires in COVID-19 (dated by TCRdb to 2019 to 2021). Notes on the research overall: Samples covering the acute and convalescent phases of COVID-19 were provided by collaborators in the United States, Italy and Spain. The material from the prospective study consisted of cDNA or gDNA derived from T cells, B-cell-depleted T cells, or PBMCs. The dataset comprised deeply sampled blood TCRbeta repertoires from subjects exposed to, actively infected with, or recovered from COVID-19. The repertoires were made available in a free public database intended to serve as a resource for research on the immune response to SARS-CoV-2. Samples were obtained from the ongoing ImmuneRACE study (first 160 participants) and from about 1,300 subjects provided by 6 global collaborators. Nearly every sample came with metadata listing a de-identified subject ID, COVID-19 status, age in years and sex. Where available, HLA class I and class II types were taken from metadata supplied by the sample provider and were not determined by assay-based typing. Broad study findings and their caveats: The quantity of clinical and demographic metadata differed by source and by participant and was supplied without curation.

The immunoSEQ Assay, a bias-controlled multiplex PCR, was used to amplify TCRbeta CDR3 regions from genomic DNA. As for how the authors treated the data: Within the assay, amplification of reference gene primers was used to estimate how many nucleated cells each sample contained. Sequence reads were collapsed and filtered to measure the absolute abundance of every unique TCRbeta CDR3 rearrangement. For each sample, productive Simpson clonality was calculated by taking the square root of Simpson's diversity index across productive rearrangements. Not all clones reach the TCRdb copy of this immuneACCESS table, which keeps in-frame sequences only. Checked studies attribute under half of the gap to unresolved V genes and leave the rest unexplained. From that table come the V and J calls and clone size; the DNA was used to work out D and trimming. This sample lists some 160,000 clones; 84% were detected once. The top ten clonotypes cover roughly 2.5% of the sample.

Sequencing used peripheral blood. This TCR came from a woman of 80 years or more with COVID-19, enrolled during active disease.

The CDR3 region reads CAISDPPGVAAGGTDTQYF. The sequenced DNA: TGTGCCATCAGTGACCCACCCGGGGTAGCAGCGGGGGGTACAGATACGCAGTATTTT. The chain is made from TRBV10-3 and TRBJ2-3, with 9 junctional bases fitting TRBD2. Inclusive of the bounding cysteine and phenylalanine, the CDR3 is 19 residues long. Kept here is only the CDR3 DNA, which spans 57 bases and is read in frame from base 1. Trimming accounts for 3 bases at V and 3 bases at J, while the number of junction bases matched to no gene is 16. The CDR1 and CDR2 encoded by the germline V gene are ENHRY and SYGVKD.